This T cell receptor (beta chain) was sequenced during a study of CD8 T cells in ankylosing spondylitis. In its sample, this clonotype was seen a few times. Each CDR3 protein gets one entry after TCRdb re-called the 5' RACE reads with MiXCR. The sample has just over 350,000 distinct CDR3 sequences, approximately 22% seen once; the top ten hold around 14%. Sequences were obtained from blood, either unsorted or a sorted T cell fraction (not recorded which). This TCR came from a male donor with ankylosing spondylitis or in good health (not recorded which).

This chain's CDR3 is CASSQVYDSAAQFF. Written as DNA, the CDR3 is TGCGCCAGCAGCCAAGTATACGACAGTGCCGCCCAGTTCTTC. The chain employs TRBV4-1 and TRBJ2-1; possibly TRBD1 for D (5 bases). This CDR3 has 14 amino acids. CDR1 is MGHRA, CDR2 YSYEKL, per germline. V was shortened by 1 base and J by 13 bases, with 17 bases between the two germline ends.